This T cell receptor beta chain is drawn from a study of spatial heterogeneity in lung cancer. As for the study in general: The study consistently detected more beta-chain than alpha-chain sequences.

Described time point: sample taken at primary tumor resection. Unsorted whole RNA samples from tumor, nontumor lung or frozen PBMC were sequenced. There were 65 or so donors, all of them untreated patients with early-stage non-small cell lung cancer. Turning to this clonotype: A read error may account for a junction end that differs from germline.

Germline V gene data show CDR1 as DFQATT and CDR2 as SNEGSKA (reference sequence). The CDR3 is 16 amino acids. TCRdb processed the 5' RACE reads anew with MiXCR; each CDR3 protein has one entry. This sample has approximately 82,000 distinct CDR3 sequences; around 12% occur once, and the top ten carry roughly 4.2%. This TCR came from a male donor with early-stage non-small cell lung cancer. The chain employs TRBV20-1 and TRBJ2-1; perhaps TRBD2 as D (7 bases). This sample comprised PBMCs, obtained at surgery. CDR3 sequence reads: CSARDWGGGSDNEQFF. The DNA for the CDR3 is TGCAGTGCTAGAGATTGGGGGGGGGGCTCCGACAATGAGCAGTTCTTC.